These 23 T cell receptor beta chains originate from one sample sequenced in a study of siplizumab effects on memory and regulatory T cells. Assay used: immunoSEQ multiplex PCR; TCRdb lists only in-frame clones, some missing. The table has fewer than 85,000 clones, approximately 95% seen once. What was sequenced was CD8+ T cells sorted from blood. The source is a human donor in good health.

This clone was observed once. V usage is TRBV29-1 and J usage is TRBJ2-7, with D possibly matching TRBD1 (6 bases). The V end lost 5 bases, the J end lost 2 bases, and 10 bases lay between the germline ends. Per the germline V gene, CDR1 is SQVTM and CDR2 is ANQGSEA. The CDR3 is made up of 12 amino acids. The CDR3 here is CSVPGQAYEQYF. The CDR3 DNA reads as TGCAGCGTTCCGGGACAAGCCTACGAGCAGTACTTC.

The V call is TRBV27, the J call TRBJ2-7; 7 bases match TRBD2. Germline CDR1 MNHEY, CDR2 SMNVEV (reference sequence). V lost 7 bases to trimming and J lost 1 base; unmatched junction nucleotides: 10. The CDR3 spans 15 residues. CDR3 loop: CASNSGGFPSYEQYF. In DNA form, the CDR3 reads TGTGCCAGCAACTCCGGGGGGTTTCCGTCCTACGAGCAGTACTTC.

J is TRBJ1-5 and V is TRBV11-3; TRBD1 aligns across 12 bases. Per germline, CDR1 SGHNT and CDR2 YENEEA. This CDR3 contains 18 residues. V lost 1 base, J lost 2 bases, and 6 bases stayed unmatched. The CDR3 DNA sequence: TGTGCCAGCAGCTTAGTTGGGGGGACAGGGGGCCGCAATCAGCCCCAGCATTTT. It translates to CASSLVGGTGGRNQPQHF.

The chain has TRBV5-6 and TRBJ2-5; D unresolved. V was trimmed by 2 bases and J by 5 bases, leaving 13 bases between them. Germline CDR1 is SGHDT and CDR2 is YYEEEE. This CDR3 is 14 amino acids long. CDR3 residues: CASSLIGFQETQYF. As DNA, the CDR3 is TGTGCCAGCAGCTTAATCGGGTTTCAGGAGACCCAGTACTTC.

This sequence joins TRBV7-8 and TRBJ2-7; the D is unclear. There are 16 residues in the CDR3. CDR1 and CDR2 from the germline V gene are SGHVS and FQNEAQ. With 7 bases removed from V and 3 bases from J, the gap between germline ends came to 22 bases. CDR3 residues: CASTPPRGGSSYEQYF. In DNA, the CDR3 is TGTGCCAGCACCCCTCCCCGAGGCGGTTCCAGCTACGAGCAGTACTTC.

The chain uses TRBV5-5 and TRBJ2-2; TRBD2 matches 9 bases. The CDR3 spans 16 residues. Germline V lookup: CDR1 SGHKS, CDR2 YYEKEE (reference sequence). J gave up 7 bases and V 2 bases, and 9 bases lay outside the gene matches. The CDR3 protein is CASSLYIAGVDGELFF. CDR3 DNA sequence: TGTGCCAGCAGCTTATACATAGCGGGAGTAGACGGGGAGCTGTTTTTT.

V is TRBV27 and J is TRBJ2-7; 8 nucleotides align to TRBD1. Germline V gene data show CDR1 as MNHEY and CDR2 as SMNVEV (reference sequence). The CDR3 is 12 residues long. The V segment lost 5 bases and the J segment 5 bases; nucleotides outside the gene matches: 2. In DNA form, the CDR3 reads TGTGCCAGCAGTCAGACAGGGGACGAGCAGTACTTC. The encoded protein is CASSQTGDEQYF.

The chain couples TRBV27 to TRBJ2-3; D may be TRBD2 (6 bases). CDR3 length: 14 amino acids. Trimming pared 6 bases from V and 1 base from J, leaving 11 bases between. CDR1 MNHEY and CDR2 SMNVEV come from the germline V gene (reference sequence). CDR3 nucleotide sequence: TGTGCCAGCAGCCTAACGGGAGGCACAGATACGCAGTATTTT. Translating it yields CASSLTGGTDTQYF.

The rearrangement joins TRBV12-2 to TRBJ1-5. TRBV12-2 has pseudogene status. The CDR3 extends over 12 amino acids. Written as DNA, the CDR3 is TGTGCAAGTCGCAAACCCAATCAGCCCCAGCATTTT. Protein: CASRKPNQPQHF.

The V call is TRBV19, the J call TRBJ1-5; TRBD1 is a possible D gene (5 bases). The CDR3 covers 14 residues. Per germline, CDR1 LNHDA and CDR2 SQIVND (reference sequence). Trimming took off 9 bases at V and 6 bases at J, with 18 bases between the two ends. The CDR3 region has the DNA TGTGCCAGCACTAGACAGCCTTACGGTCAGCCCCAGCATTTT. Amino acid sequence: CASTRQPYGQPQHF.

There are a few counts of this clone. The chain combines TRBV19 with TRBJ1-2; D perhaps matches TRBD1 (6 bases). V dropped 7 bases and J dropped 4 bases, with 13 bases sitting between them. Germline loops: CDR1 LNHDA, CDR2 SQIVND (reference sequence). This CDR3 has 13 residues. Here the CDR3 DNA reads TGTGCCAGTAATGGGGGGCTGAGCTATGGCTACACCTTC. Protein product: CASNGGLSYGYTF.

This chain connects TRBV7-3 to TRBJ2-7; D may correspond to TRBD1 or TRBD2 (5 bases each). Per germline, CDR1 SGHTA and CDR2 FQGTGA. Deletions cut 4 bases from V and 6 bases from J, with 13 bases between. The CDR3 is made up of 13 amino acids. Here the CDR3 DNA reads TGTGCCAGCAGCTCCGGGACCCCCTCCGAGCAGTACTTC. Encoded protein: CASSSGTPSEQYF. The full variable domain, completed using reference TRBV7-3 and TRBJ2-7, is GAGVSQTPSNKVTEKGKYVELRCDPISGHTALYWYRQSLGQGPEFLIYFQGTGAADDSGLPNDRFFAVRPEGSVSTLKIQRTERGDSAVYLCASSSGTPSEQYFGPGTRLTVT.

This clone was observed a single time. V gene TRBV5-6 combines with J gene TRBJ1-5; D is undetermined. CDR1 is SGHDT and CDR2 is YYEEEE in the germline V gene. This CDR3 comprises 15 residues. The V and J ends lost 4 bases and 4 bases respectively, with 15 bases between them. The CDR3 protein is CASSHGAVPNQPQHF. In nucleotides, the CDR3 is TGTGCCAGCAGCCACGGCGCCGTACCAAATCAGCCCCAGCATTTT. The full variable domain, its missing parts supplied by reference TRBV5-6 and TRBJ1-5, is DAGVTQSPTHLIKTRGQQVTLRCSPKSGHDTVSWYQQALGQGPQFIFQYYEEEERQRGNFPDRFSGHQFPNYSSELNVNALLLGDSALYLCASSHGAVPNQPQHFGDGTRLSIL.

The chain uses TRBV11-1 and TRBJ2-7, with a weak D call TRBD2 (6 bases). CDR1 is SGHAT and CDR2 is FQDESV in the germline V gene (reference sequence). This CDR3 comprises 17 residues. Deletions cut 1 base from V and 3 bases from J, with 19 bases between. In DNA form, the CDR3 reads TGTGCCAGCAGCTTAGGGGGCGGGGATTATCGGGGCTACGAGCAGTACTTC. As protein: CASSLGGGDYRGYEQYF.

V usage is TRBV5-1 and J usage is TRBJ2-3; D is unresolved. Deletions cut 5 bases from V and 0 bases from J, with 19 bases between. The CDR3 is made up of 17 amino acids. CDR1 and CDR2 (germline): SGHRS, YFSETQ. CDR3 nucleotides: TGCGCCAGCAGGCACCCCCTTTTATCTTCTAGCACAGATACGCAGTATTTT. It encodes CASRHPLLSSSTDTQYF.

This chain links TRBV2 with TRBJ1-4; maybe TRBD1 (6 bases). Germline V gives CDR1 SNHLY, CDR2 FYNNEI. V shed 9 bases and J shed 6 bases, with 14 bases lying between them. CDR3 length: 13 amino acids. CDR3 region: CASYQGIDEKLFF. The CDR3 bases are TGTGCCAGTTACCAGGGGATAGATGAAAAACTGTTTTTT.

The chain couples TRBV19 to TRBJ2-5; D might be TRBD2 (6 bases). With 7 bases removed from V and 4 bases from J, the gap between germline ends came to 16 bases. Germline loops: CDR1 LNHDA, CDR2 SQIVND (reference sequence). CDR3 size: 14 residues. CDR3: CASTSTSFRETQYF. CDR3 nucleotides: TGTGCCAGTACTTCGACTAGTTTTCGAGAGACCCAGTACTTC. The full variable domain, in which reference TRBV19 and TRBJ2-5 provide the parts outside the CDR3, is DGGITQSPKYLFRKEGQNVTLSCEQNLNHDAMYWYRQDPGQGLRLIYYSQIVNDFQKGDIAEGYSVSREKKESFPLTVTSAQKNPTAFYLCASTSTSFRETQYFGPGTRLLVL.

The chain combines TRBV13 with TRBJ2-3; 8 bases match TRBD2. This CDR3 contains 14 residues. Germline V CDR1 and CDR2: PRHDT, FYEKMQ (reference sequence). Germline trimming cut 5 bases from V and 0 bases from J; bases unmatched to any gene: 1. The CDR3 sequence is CASSPSGSTDTQYF. In DNA form, the CDR3 reads TGTGCCAGCAGCCCTAGCGGGAGCACAGATACGCAGTATTTT.

This clone is a singleton in its sample. This chain connects TRBV10-3 to TRBJ2-5; D is perhaps TRBD1 or TRBD2 (5 bases each). The CDR3 is 16 residues long. The germline V and J ends were trimmed by 4 bases and 2 bases, with 17 bases remaining between them. The germline gives CDR1 ENHRY, CDR2 SYGVKD. The CDR3 loop is CAISGVGRTLQETQYF. CDR3 DNA sequence: TGTGCCATCAGTGGGGTGGGACGGACCTTACAAGAGACCCAGTACTTC.

The chain links TRBV5-1 to TRBJ1-1; 11 positions agree with TRBD1. CDR3 size: 17 residues. V was pared by 4 bases and J by 0 bases, with 8 bases of the junction left unmatched. In germline, CDR1 is SGHRS, CDR2 YFSETQ. The CDR3 sequence is CASSRGQGALMNTEAFF. The CDR3 nucleotides read TGCGCCAGCAGCCGCGGACAGGGGGCACTCATGAACACTGAAGCTTTCTTT.

V is TRBV6-5 and J is TRBJ2-2; 8 bases map to TRBD2. V trimming: 8 bases; J trimming: 7 bases; junction bases outside the gene matches: 9. Germline loops: CDR1 MNHEY, CDR2 SVGAGI. This CDR3 contains 14 residues. Written as DNA, the CDR3 is TGTGCCAGCCTAGGCGGGAGGAGTAACGGGGAGCTGTTTTTT. It encodes CASLGGRSNGELFF.

This clone has just one count. The rearrangement joins TRBV7-9 to TRBJ2-7, with D possibly matching TRBD2 (6 bases). The CDR3 spans 13 residues. Germline V gene sequence: CDR1 SEHNR, CDR2 FQNEAQ (reference sequence). V was trimmed by 5 bases and J by 5 bases, leaving 13 bases between them. The CDR3 DNA is TGTGCCAGCAGCCCCGAGGCGGGGAACGAGCAGTACTTC. Its protein is CASSPEAGNEQYF. Together with reference TRBV7-9 and TRBJ2-7, the CDR3 gives the full variable domain: DTGVSQNPRHKITKRGQNVTFRCDPISEHNRLYWYRQTLGQGPEFLTYFQNEAQLEKSRLLSDRFSAERPKGSFSTLEIQRTEQGDSAMYLCASSPEAGNEQYFGPGTRLTVT.

This chain connects TRBV9 to TRBJ2-6; tentative D call: TRBD1 (5 bases). Germline lookup yields CDR1 SGDLS and CDR2 YYNGEE. V lost 3 bases and J 3 bases, leaving 13 bases between the germline ends. The CDR3 covers 16 residues. CDR3 DNA sequence: TGTGCCAGCAGCGAACCCAGGGATAGTGGGGCCAACGTCCTGACTTTC. Translation gives CASSEPRDSGANVLTF. The full variable domain, rest sourced from reference TRBV9 and TRBJ2-6, is DSGVTQTPKHLITATGQRVTLRCSPRSGDLSVYWYQQSLDQGLQFLIQYYNGEERAKGNILERFSAQQFPDLHSELNLSSLELGDSALYFCASSEPRDSGANVLTFGAGSRLTVL.